A single sample gave rise to the 3 T cell receptor beta chains below, sequenced in a study of T-cell reconstitution after alpha-beta-depleted transplantation in children. TCRbeta library preparation incorporated unique molecular identifiers. TCRdb redid the calling of the PCR reads with MiXCR, one entry per CDR3 protein. The sample yields roughly 100,000 distinct CDR3 sequences, about 7.5% seen once. Specimen: PBMCs, collected before TCRalphabeta/CD19-depleted stem cell transplant. All receptors come from a boy younger than 10 with acute lymphoblastic leukemia, due to receive a stem cell transplant.

This clonotype was counted many times. The chain employs TRBV10-3 and TRBJ2-5, with D perhaps matching TRBD1 (5 bases). Trimming stripped 2 bases from V and 4 bases from J, with 5 bases between. From germline, CDR1 is ENHRY and CDR2 SYGVKD. The CDR3 spans 12 residues. CDR3 sequence (DNA): TGTGCCATCAGTGAGAGGGGAGAGACCCAGTACTTC. Amino acid sequence: CAISERGETQYF.

This clonotype was seen only a few times. This sequence joins TRBV12-3 or TRBV12-4 and TRBJ1-1, with a weak D call TRBD1 (5 bases). The ends were cut back, 6 bases at V and 8 bases at J, with 16 bases in the middle. The CDR3 consists of 13 residues. The CDR3 bases are TGTGCCAGCAGCCTAGGGGCGCGGTGGGAAGCTTTCTTT. Translating it yields CASSLGARWEAFF.

This clonotype was detected only a few times. The chain combines TRBV20-1 with TRBJ1-1; TRBD1 aligns across 8 bases. This CDR3 comprises 13 residues. V was pared by 5 bases and J by 6 bases, with 8 bases of the junction left unmatched. Germline V gene data show CDR1 as DFQATT and CDR2 as SNEGSKA (reference sequence). CDR3 DNA sequence: TGCAGTGCTCCTGACAGGGGTAGGTCTGAAGCTTTCTTT. Translating gives CSAPDRGRSEAFF.